This T cell receptor (beta chain) was profiled in a study of T cell responses to AZD1222 COVID-19 vaccine. Study-wide points: Only 6 or 7 individuals given AZD1222 were seropositive at baseline. Regions left unmutated in variants are reportedly the target of nearly half of spike-specific TCRs. Rises in breadth and depth of Spike-specific TCRs came after two AZD1222 doses.

The CDR3 extends over 14 amino acids. V lost 2 bases, J lost 4 bases, and 10 bases lay in between. Germline assignment: CDR1 LGHDT and CDR2 YNNKEL (reference sequence). Details on this clone: Its antigen is not identified.

Assay used: immunoSEQ multiplex PCR; TCRdb lists only in-frame clones, some missing. The table records more than 100,000 clones, roughly 90% of them present only once. The sequences come from peripheral blood, collected on day 0 of AZD1222 vaccination. This rearrangement joins TRBV3-1 (or the pseudogene TRBV3-2) to TRBJ2-3; no firm D call. This receptor was obtained from an adult in good health. In nucleotides, the CDR3 is TGTGCCAGCAGCCAAAGAAGTAGGGCAGATACGCAGTATTTT. This sequence encodes CASSQRSRADTQYF.